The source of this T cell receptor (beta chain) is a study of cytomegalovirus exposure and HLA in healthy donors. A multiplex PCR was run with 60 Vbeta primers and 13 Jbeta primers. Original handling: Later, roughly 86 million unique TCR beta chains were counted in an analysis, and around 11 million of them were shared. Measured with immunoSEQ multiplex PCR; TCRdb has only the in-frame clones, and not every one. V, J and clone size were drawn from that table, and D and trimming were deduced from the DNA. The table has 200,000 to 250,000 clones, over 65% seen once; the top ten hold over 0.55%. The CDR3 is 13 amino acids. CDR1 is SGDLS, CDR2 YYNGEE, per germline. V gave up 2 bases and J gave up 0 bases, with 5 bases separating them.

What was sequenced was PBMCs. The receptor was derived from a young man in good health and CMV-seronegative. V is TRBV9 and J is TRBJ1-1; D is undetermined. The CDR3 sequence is CASSVQMNTEAFF. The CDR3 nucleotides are TGTGCCAGCAGCGTCCAGATGAACACTGAAGCTTTCTTT.